This TCR beta chain was retrieved from a study of control samples from healthy donors and cancer patients. CDR1 MDHEN and CDR2 SYDVKM come from the germline V gene. Trimming at V came to 7 bases and at J to 5 bases, leaving 7 bases not matched to a gene. There are 15 residues in the CDR3. Libraries were prepared by immunoSEQ multiplex PCR; TCRdb keeps only in-frame clonotypes and omits some of them. The table records tens of thousands of clones, roughly nine tenths of them present only once. This sequence was found in a man aged 35 to 55 with colorectal cancer. The sample taken for sequencing was PBMCs. The chain has TRBV28 and TRBJ2-4; 11 nucleotides match TRBD2. CDR3 nucleotides: TGTGCCAGCACCCTAGCGGGAGGACTCCAAAACATTCAGTACTTC. The encoded protein is CASTLAGGLQNIQYF.